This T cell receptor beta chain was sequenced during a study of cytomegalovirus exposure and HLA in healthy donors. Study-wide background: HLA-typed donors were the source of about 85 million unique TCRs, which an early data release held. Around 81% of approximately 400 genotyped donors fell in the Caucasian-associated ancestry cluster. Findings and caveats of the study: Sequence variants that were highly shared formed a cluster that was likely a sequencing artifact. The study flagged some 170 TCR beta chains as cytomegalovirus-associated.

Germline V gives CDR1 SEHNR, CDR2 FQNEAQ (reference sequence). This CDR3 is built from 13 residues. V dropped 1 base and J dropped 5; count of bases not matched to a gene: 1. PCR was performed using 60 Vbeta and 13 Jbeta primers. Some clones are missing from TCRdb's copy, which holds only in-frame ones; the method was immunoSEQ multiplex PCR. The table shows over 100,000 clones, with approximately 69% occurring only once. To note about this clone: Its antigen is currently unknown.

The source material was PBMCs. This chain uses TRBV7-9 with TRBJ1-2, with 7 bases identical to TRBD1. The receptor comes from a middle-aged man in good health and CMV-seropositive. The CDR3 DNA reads TGTGCCAGCAGCTTAGGACAGGGTTATGGCTACACCTTC. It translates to CASSLGQGYGYTF.